This T cell receptor (beta chain) comes out of a study of human T cells and chemical hapten exposure. The wider study: Skin on the upper inner arm, about 2 cm by about 2 cm in size, was sensitized with 2% DPC.

There are 15 residues in the CDR3. Trimming cost V 8 bases and J 3 bases; bases outside gene matches: 12. Per the germline V gene, CDR1 is MDHEN and CDR2 is SYDVKM. Attachment of unique molecular identifiers to individual cDNA molecules was performed in the library. TCRdb independently ran MiXCR on the RACE reads; one entry per CDR3 protein. This sample has about 400,000 distinct CDR3 sequences, with about 6.3% found just once. This clonotype was detected ten times or more. Time point given: patch test 2, 6 weeks after DPC sensitization. The sample's treatment: therapeutic diphenylcyclopropenone sensitization with weekly scalp DPC. It was from unfractionated whole blood that total RNA was extracted.

The chain combines TRBV28 with TRBJ1-2, with 7 bases identical to TRBD1. Here the sequenced sample was whole blood, taken in connection with sensitization to the hapten diphenylcyclopropenone (DPC). The receptor comes from a woman between 18 and 29 years old with alopecia areata. Some clones in this sample may be carry-over from other donors' samples. CDR3 sequence reads: CASRDSNYEDYGYTF. The CDR3 DNA reads as TGTGCCAGCCGGGACAGCAACTATGAAGACTATGGCTACACCTTC.